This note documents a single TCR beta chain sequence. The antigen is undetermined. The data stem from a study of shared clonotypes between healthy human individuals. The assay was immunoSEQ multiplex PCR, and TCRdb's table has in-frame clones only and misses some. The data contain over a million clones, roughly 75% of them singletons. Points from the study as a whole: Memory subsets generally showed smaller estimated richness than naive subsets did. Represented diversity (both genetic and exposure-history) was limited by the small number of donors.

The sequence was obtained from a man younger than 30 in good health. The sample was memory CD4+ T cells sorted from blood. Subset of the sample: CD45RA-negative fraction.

CDR3 in amino acids: CASSFGRSTYEQYF. The CDR3, as DNA: TGTGCCAGCAGCTTTGGCAGGTCGACCTACGAGCAGTACTTC. The chain links TRBV7-2 to TRBJ2-7; no reliable D call. V gave up 3 bases and J gave up 2 bases, with 11 bases separating them. CDR3 length equals 14 residues. Per germline, CDR1 SGHTA and CDR2 FQGNSA.